A single sample is the source of the 8 T cell receptor beta chains below, sequenced in a study of blood T cell repertoires in COVID-19. Using immunoSEQ multiplex PCR, the repertoire was profiled, and TCRdb retains in-frame clones only, with some absent. The table lists 350,000 to 400,000 clones, approximately 93% of them singletons, with 0.8% to 0.9% in the top ten. What was sequenced was PBMCs or T cells enriched from blood (not recorded which). These receptors originate from a woman in her 40s who had been exposed to COVID-19.

The J gene is TRBJ1-2, the V gene TRBV11-3, with a possible D match to TRBD1 (5 bases). V lost 1 base and J 4 bases, leaving 7 bases between the germline ends. The CDR3 consists of 13 residues. Germline assignment: CDR1 SGHNT and CDR2 YENEEA. Here the CDR3 reads CASSLGQFYGYTF. DNA for the CDR3: TGTGCCAGCAGCTTAGGACAGTTCTATGGCTACACCTTC. The complete variable domain, with remaining parts taken from reference TRBV11-3 and TRBJ1-2, reads EAGVVQSPRYKIIEKKQPVAFWCNPISGHNTLYWYLQNLGQGPELLIRYENEEAVDDSQLPKDRFSAERLKGVDSTLKIQPAELGDSAVYLCASSLGQFYGYTFGSGTRLTVV.

The rearrangement uses TRBV11-3 and TRBJ1-1, with D possibly matching TRBD1 (5 bases). Trimming removed 0 bases from V and 6 bases from J, with 14 bases in between. The CDR3 runs 15 residues. Germline CDR1 SGHNT, CDR2 YENEEA. The DNA for the CDR3 is TGTGCCAGCAGCTTAGAGGAGGCAGGGAGGGCTGAAGCTTTCTTT. Its translation: CASSLEEAGRAEAFF.

This chain joins TRBV6-5 and TRBJ1-4; D not resolved. Germline V gene sequence: CDR1 MNHEY, CDR2 SVGAGI. CDR3 length: 13 residues. Trimming took off 5 bases at V and 6 bases at J, with 10 bases between the two ends. As DNA, the CDR3 is TGTGCCAGCAGTAAACGCGGGGATGAAAAACTGTTTTTT. It is translated as CASSKRGDEKLFF.

The V call is TRBV9, the J call TRBJ2-1, with D possibly TRBD2 on 5 matching bases. Per germline, CDR1 SGDLS and CDR2 YYNGEE. Trimming took off 2 bases at V and 2 bases at J, with 11 bases between the two ends. This CDR3 is 15 amino acids long. Here the CDR3 DNA reads TGTGCCAGCAGCGTCGGGAATCCCCCCTACAATGAGCAGTTCTTC. Amino acid sequence: CASSVGNPPYNEQFF.

The chain joins TRBV15 to TRBJ1-1; TRBD1 agrees at 7 bases. CDR1 and CDR2 (germline): LNHNV, YYDKDF (reference sequence). V shed 5 bases, J shed 6 bases, and the junction held 6 bases outside the gene matches. CDR3 length equals 13 residues. The CDR3 loop is CATSDRVYAEAFF. The CDR3 DNA reads as TGTGCCACCAGCGACAGGGTTTACGCTGAAGCTTTCTTT.

This rearrangement joins TRBV7-9 to TRBJ2-7; 9 nucleotides agree with TRBD2. Germline lookup yields CDR1 SEHNR and CDR2 FQNEAQ (reference sequence). The CDR3 is 14 amino acids. V lost 5 bases to trimming and J lost 5 bases; unmatched junction nucleotides: 7. CDR3 nucleotide sequence: TGTGCCAGCAGCCCAGGGACTAGCTTAAACGAGCAGTACTTC. It encodes CASSPGTSLNEQYF.

This rearrangement joins TRBV7-2 to TRBJ2-7, with a weak D call TRBD2 (5 bases). The CDR3 loop spans 16 amino acids. V lost 1 base, J lost 1 base, and 14 bases lay in between. The germline gives CDR1 SGHTA, CDR2 FQGNSA. CDR3 amino acids: CASSLEVASRSYEQYF. The CDR3 DNA follows: TGTGCCAGCAGCTTAGAAGTCGCTAGCCGGTCCTACGAGCAGTACTTC.

The chain carries TRBV19 and TRBJ2-2, with D perhaps TRBD2 (6 bases). Trimming removed 2 bases from V and 4 bases from J, with 14 bases in between. CDR3 length: 16 amino acids. Germline V CDR1 and CDR2: LNHDA, SQIVND (reference sequence). CDR3 coding DNA: TGTGCCAGTAGTATATTGCGGGGTCGGGGCACCGGGGAGCTGTTTTTT. Its protein is CASSILRGRGTGELFF. The variable domain in full, completed from reference TRBV19 and TRBJ2-2, reads DGGITQSPKYLFRKEGQNVTLSCEQNLNHDAMYWYRQDPGQGLRLIYYSQIVNDFQKGDIAEGYSVSREKKESFPLTVTSAQKNPTAFYLCASSILRGRGTGELFFGEGSRLTVL.